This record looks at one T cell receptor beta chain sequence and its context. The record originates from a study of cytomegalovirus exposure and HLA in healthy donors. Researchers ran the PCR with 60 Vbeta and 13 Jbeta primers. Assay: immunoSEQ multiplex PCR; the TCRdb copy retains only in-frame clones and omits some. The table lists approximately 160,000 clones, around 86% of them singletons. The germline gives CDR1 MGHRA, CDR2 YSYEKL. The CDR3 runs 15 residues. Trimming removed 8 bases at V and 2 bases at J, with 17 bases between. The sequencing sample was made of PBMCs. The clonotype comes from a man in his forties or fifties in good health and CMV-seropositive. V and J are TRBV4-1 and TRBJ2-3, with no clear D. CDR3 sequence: CASSQLGSSTDTQYF. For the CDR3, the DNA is TGCGCCAGCTCCCAACTGGGCTCTTCCACAGATACGCAGTATTTT.